This TCR beta chain was recovered during a study of PD-L1 blockade in urothelial cancer. On the study more broadly: It was at 3 weeks (second dose) and 6 weeks after treatment start that blood was analyzed.

Only in-frame clones appear in the TCRdb table, and some are missing; sequencing was by immunoSEQ multiplex PCR. In the table there are 40,000 to 60,000 clones, 80% to 90% of which are singletons. As for time point: peripheral blood 6 weeks after treatment start. Locally advanced or metastatic urothelial carcinoma was diagnosed in the patients. The CDR3 is 15 residues long. Germline V gene lookup returns CDR1 SGHRS and CDR2 YFSETQ. Unmatched junction bases numbered 3, after V lost 0 bases and J lost 5 bases. The clonotype was recovered from an older man with urothelial cancer. The sample here was PBMCs, taken around atezolizumab (anti-PD-L1) treatment. The V and J genes are TRBV5-1 and TRBJ2-1; 9 bases align to TRBD2. The CDR3 DNA reads as TGCGCCAGCAGCTTGGTGGCTAGCGGGGACAATGAGCAGTTCTTC. Amino acid sequence: CASSLVASGDNEQFF.